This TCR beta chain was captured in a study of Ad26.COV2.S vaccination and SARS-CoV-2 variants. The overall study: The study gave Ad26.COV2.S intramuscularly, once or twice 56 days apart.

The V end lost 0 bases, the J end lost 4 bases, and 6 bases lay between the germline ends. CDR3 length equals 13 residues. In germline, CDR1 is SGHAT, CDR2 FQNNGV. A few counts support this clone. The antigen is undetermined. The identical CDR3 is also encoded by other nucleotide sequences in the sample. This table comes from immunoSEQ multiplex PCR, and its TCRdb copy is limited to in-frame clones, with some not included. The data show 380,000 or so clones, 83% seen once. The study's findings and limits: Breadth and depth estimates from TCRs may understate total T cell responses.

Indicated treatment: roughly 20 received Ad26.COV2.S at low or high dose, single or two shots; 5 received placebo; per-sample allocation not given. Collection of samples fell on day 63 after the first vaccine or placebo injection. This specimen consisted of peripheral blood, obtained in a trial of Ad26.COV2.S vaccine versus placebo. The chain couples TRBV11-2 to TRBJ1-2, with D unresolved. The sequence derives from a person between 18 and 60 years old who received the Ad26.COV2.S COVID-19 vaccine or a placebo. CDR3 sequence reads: CASSLEGSYGYTF. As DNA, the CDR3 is TGTGCCAGCAGCTTAGAGGGAAGCTATGGCTACACCTTC.